The 12 T cell receptor beta chains in this list originate from one sample, sequenced in a study of a mutant IDH1 vaccine in newly diagnosed glioma. Profiling relied on immunoSEQ multiplex PCR, and the TCRdb table lists in-frame clones only, not all of them. The data hold about 77,000 clones, with approximately 89% observed a single time. Regarding time point: week 23, last vaccination. Vaccine doses each comprised 300 ug of mutant IDH1 20-mer peptide, with topical imiquimod. These TCRs' antigens remain unknown. Sequenced here: PBMCs, sampled from a glioma patient whose treatment included an IDH1 peptide vaccine. The origin of the receptors is a woman in her forties or fifties with glioma.

The chain has TRBV10-3 and TRBJ2-5, with 7 bases matching TRBD1. CDR3 size: 16 residues. V shed 0 bases and J 1 base; nucleotides not matched to a gene: 5. Germline V gene data show CDR1 as ENHRY and CDR2 as SYGVKD. DNA for the CDR3: TGTGCCATCAGTGAGTCTTCAGGGGGAACCCAAGAGACCCAGTACTTC. This encodes CAISESSGGTQETQYF.

The chain links TRBV10-1 to TRBJ2-5, with TRBD1 identical over 11 bases. With 6 bases clipped from V and 1 base from J, the junction kept 4 bases outside the gene matches. This CDR3 has 15 amino acids. Germline V gene lookup returns CDR1 WNHNN and CDR2 SYGVQD (reference sequence). DNA for the CDR3: TGCGCCAGCAGCAGGGGACAGGGGGTCCAAGAGACCCAGTACTTC. As protein: CASSRGQGVQETQYF.

About this clone itself: Other nucleotide sequences from this sample produce the same CDR3. The chain joins TRBV30 to TRBJ1-1, with D possibly matching TRBD1 (5 bases). V lost 0 bases and J 1 base, leaving 6 bases between the germline ends. Germline assignment: CDR1 GTSNPN and CDR2 SVGIG (reference sequence). The CDR3 consists of 13 residues. CDR3 sequence reads: CAWSVRGNTEAFF. The CDR3 DNA reads as TGTGCCTGGAGTGTAAGGGGGAACACTGAAGCTTTCTTT.

The gene calls are TRBV5-1 and TRBJ2-1; 7 bases are shared with TRBD2. Germline trimming cut 10 bases from V and 1 base from J; bases unmatched to any gene: 8. This CDR3 spans 14 amino acids. Germline V gene lookup returns CDR1 SGHRS and CDR2 YFSETQ. Here the CDR3 DNA reads TGCGCCGGCTCAGAAGCGGGGTCCTACAATGAGCAGTTCTTC. Its protein is CAGSEAGSYNEQFF.

This clone was seen only once. This chain links TRBV11-3 with TRBJ2-7; 7 bases agree with TRBD2. The CDR3 is 19 residues long. J lost 0 bases, V lost 2 bases, and 16 bases had no gene match. The V gene's germline CDR1 is SGHNT and CDR2 YENEEA. The CDR3 sequence: CASSLPMSSGPRSSYEQYF. As DNA, the CDR3 is TGTGCCAGCAGCTTACCTATGTCTAGCGGCCCCAGGAGCTCCTACGAGCAGTACTTC.

This sequence joins TRBV5-1 and TRBJ2-1; 10 bases fit TRBD1. There are 16 residues in the CDR3. V shed 0 bases, J shed 8 bases, and the junction held 8 bases outside the gene matches. From germline, CDR1 is SGHRS and CDR2 YFSETQ. The CDR3 nucleotides read TGCGCCAGCAGCTTGGCGACGACAGGGGGCTTTGATGAGCAGTTCTTC. Encoded protein: CASSLATTGGFDEQFF.

This clone was seen once. The chain combines TRBV10-2 with TRBJ2-7, with a possible D match to TRBD2 (6 bases). CDR1 WSHSY and CDR2 SAAADI come from the germline V gene. CDR3 size: 14 residues. V dropped 6 bases and J dropped 3 bases, with 15 bases sitting between them. DNA for the CDR3: TGCGCCAGCAGCGGGGTCGGAGGGAGCTACGAGCAGTACTTC. It specifies CASSGVGGSYEQYF.

The chain couples TRBV28 to TRBJ1-1, with 9 bases that match TRBD1. The CDR3 loop spans 14 amino acids. The germline V gene encodes CDR1 MDHEN and CDR2 SYDVKM. The trim removed 3 bases at V and 2 bases at J, leaving 1 base unmatched. CDR3 residues: CASSFTGGNTEAFF. As DNA, the CDR3 is TGTGCCAGCAGTTTTACAGGGGGCAACACTGAAGCTTTCTTT.

The V gene is TRBV29-1, the J gene TRBJ1-3, with D hard to call. Per the germline V gene, CDR1 is SQVTM and CDR2 is ANQGSEA. The CDR3 spans 13 residues. Trimming took 4 bases from V and 4 from J, leaving 11 bases between them. DNA of the CDR3: TGCAGCGTTGTGGGGTCTGGCGGAAACACCATATATTTT. Translation gives CSVVGSGGNTIYF.

The chain joins TRBV11-2 to TRBJ1-6; 9 nucleotides line up with TRBD1. Trimming removed 4 bases from V and 9 bases from J; junction bases left unmatched: 7. Germline CDR1 SGHAT, CDR2 FQNNGV. This CDR3 contains 15 residues. The CDR3 loop reads CASSSTGTGFSPLHF. CDR3 nucleotides: TGTGCCAGCAGCTCCACCGGGACAGGGTTTTCACCCCTCCACTTT.

The rearrangement joins TRBV5-6 to TRBJ2-5; D call uncertain. V dropped 4 bases and J dropped 3 bases, with 10 bases sitting between them. This CDR3 spans 13 amino acids. The germline V gene has CDR1 SGHDT and CDR2 YYEEEE. The CDR3 is CASSILMEETQYF. As DNA, the CDR3 is TGTGCCAGCAGCATCCTTATGGAAGAGACCCAGTACTTC.

The chain recombines TRBV7-9 with TRBJ2-1; 7 nucleotides line up with TRBD2. Germline V gives CDR1 SEHNR, CDR2 FQNEAQ (reference sequence). V was pared by 4 bases and J by 7 bases, with 7 bases of the junction left unmatched. The CDR3 loop spans 14 amino acids. In DNA, the CDR3 is TGTGCCAGCAGCTCAGACGGGACTACGAATGAGCAGTTCTTC. Translated, it gives CASSSDGTTNEQFF.